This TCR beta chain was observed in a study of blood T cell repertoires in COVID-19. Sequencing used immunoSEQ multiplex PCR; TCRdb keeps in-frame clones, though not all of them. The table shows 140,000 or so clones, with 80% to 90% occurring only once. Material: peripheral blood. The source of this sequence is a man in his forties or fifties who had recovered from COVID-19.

The CDR3 sequence is CASSSGQGVGDTEAFF. As DNA, the CDR3 is TGTGCCAGCAGCTCGGGACAGGGGGTCGGGGACACTGAAGCTTTCTTT. The V gene is TRBV5-4, the J gene TRBJ1-1, with TRBD1 identical over 11 bases. CDR3 length: 16 residues. With 3 bases clipped from V and 3 bases from J, the junction kept 7 bases outside the gene matches. Germline lookup yields CDR1 SGHNT and CDR2 YYREEE (reference sequence).